Included here is one T cell receptor (beta chain) sequence, with context. Genomic DNA yielded TCR beta CDR3, amplified by two-round multiplex PCR. Round one of PCR was performed, and it used primers specific to each TRBV and TRBJ gene. Each CDR3 protein gets one entry after TCRdb re-called the multiplex PCR reads with MiXCR. The sample consists of approximately 26,000 distinct CDR3 sequences, roughly two fifths of them appearing once. These data originate in a study of prognosis after radiotherapy for stage I lung cancer. The origin of this receptor is a donor at least 50 years old with non-small cell lung cancer. Source: PBMCs, taken before or after stereotactic body radiation therapy (not recorded which).

The CDR3 spells CASSKSGLAGPGDTQYF. The DNA of the CDR3 is TGTGCCAGCAGTAAATCAGGACTAGCGGGACCAGGGGATACGCAGTATTTT. This sequence joins TRBV6-1 and TRBJ2-3; 12 bases match TRBD2. V lost 5 bases to trimming and J lost 6 bases; unmatched junction nucleotides: 12. The CDR3 is made up of 17 amino acids. Germline CDR1 MNHNS, CDR2 SASEGT.